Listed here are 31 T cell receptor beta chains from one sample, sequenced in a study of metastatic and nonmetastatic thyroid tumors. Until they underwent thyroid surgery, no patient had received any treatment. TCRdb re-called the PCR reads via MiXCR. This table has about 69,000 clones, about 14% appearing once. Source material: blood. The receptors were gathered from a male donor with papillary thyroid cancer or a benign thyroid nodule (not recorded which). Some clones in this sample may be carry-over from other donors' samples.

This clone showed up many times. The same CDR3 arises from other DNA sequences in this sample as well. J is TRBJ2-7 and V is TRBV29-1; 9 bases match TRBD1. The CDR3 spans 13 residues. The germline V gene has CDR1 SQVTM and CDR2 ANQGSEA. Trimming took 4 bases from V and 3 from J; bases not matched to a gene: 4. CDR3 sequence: CSVVRGQGYEQYF. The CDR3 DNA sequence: TGCAGCGTTGTTCGGGGACAGGGCTACGAGCAGTACTTC.

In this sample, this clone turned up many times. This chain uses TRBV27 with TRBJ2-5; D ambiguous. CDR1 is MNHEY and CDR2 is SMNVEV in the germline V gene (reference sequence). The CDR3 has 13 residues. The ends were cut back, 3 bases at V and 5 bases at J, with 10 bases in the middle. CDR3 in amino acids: CASSFIPRETQYF. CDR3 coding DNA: TGTGCCAGCAGTTTCATCCCCCGGGAGACCCAGTACTTC.

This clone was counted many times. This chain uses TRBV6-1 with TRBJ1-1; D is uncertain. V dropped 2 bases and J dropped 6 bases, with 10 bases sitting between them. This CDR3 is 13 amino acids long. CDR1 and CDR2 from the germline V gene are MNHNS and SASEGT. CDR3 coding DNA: TGTGCCAGCAGTGAAAGAACGCAGGCTGAAGCTTTCTTT. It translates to CASSERTQAEAFF.

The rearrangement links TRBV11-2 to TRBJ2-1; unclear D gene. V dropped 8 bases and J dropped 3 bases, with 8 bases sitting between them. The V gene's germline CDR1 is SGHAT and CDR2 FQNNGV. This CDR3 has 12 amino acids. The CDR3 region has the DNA TGTGCCAGCGCACTGATCTACAATGAGCAGTTCTTC. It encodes CASALIYNEQFF.

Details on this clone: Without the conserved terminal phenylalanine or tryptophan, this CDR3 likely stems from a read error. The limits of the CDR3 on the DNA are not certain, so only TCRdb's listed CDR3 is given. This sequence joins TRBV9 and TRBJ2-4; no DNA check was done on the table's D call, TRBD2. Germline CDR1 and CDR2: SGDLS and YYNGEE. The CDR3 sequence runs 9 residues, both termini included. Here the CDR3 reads CASSEAGGE.

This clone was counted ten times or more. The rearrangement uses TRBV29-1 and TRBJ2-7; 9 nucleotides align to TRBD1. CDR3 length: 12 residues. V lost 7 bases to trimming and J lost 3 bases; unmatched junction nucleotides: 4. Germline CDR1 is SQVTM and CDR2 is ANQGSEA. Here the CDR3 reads CSGMTGGYEQYF. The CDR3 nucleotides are TGCAGCGGGATGACAGGGGGCTACGAGCAGTACTTC.

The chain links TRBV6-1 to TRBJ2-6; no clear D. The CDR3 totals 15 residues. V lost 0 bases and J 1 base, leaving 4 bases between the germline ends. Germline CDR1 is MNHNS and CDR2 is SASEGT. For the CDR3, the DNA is TGTGCCAGCAGTGAAGCAGGGTCTGGGGCCAACGTCCTGACTTTC. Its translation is CASSEAGSGANVLTF.

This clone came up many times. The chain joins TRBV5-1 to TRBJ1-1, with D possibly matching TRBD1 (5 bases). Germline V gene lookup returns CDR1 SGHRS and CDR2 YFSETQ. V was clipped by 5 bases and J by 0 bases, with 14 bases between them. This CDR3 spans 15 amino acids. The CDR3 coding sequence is TGCGCCAGCAGAAAGCAGGGCAACATGAACACTGAAGCTTTCTTT. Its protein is CASRKQGNMNTEAFF.

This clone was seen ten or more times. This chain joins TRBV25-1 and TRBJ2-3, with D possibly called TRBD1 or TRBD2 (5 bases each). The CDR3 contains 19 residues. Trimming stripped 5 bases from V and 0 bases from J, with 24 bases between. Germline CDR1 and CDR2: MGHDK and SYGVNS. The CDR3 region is CASSTPSPGPRLSTDTQYF. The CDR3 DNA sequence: TGTGCCAGCAGTACCCCGAGCCCGGGGCCACGTCTGAGCACAGATACGCAGTATTTT.

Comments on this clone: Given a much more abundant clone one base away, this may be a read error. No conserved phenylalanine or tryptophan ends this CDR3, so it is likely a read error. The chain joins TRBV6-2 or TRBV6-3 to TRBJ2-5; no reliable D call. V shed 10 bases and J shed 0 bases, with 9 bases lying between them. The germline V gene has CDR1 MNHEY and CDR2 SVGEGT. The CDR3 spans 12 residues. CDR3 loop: CATAWDQETQYS. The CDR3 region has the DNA TGTGCCACAGCCTGGGACCAAGAGACCCAGTACTCC.

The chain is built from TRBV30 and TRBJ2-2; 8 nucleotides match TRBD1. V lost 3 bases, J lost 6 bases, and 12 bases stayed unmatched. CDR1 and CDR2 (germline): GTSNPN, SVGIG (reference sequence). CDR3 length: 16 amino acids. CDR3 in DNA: TGTGCCTGGAGCCGAGACAGGGGAGACGGCGCCGGGGAGCTGTTTTTT. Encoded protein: CAWSRDRGDGAGELFF.

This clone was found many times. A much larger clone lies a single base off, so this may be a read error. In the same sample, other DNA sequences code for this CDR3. The CDR3 region has the DNA TGTGCCTGGAGGGGGAGCTCCTATAATTCGCCCCTCCACTTT. Its translation: CAWRGSSYNSPLHF. The V call is TRBV30, the J call TRBJ1-6; unclear D gene. Germline lookup yields CDR1 GTSNPN and CDR2 SVGIG (reference sequence). The CDR3 extends over 14 amino acids.

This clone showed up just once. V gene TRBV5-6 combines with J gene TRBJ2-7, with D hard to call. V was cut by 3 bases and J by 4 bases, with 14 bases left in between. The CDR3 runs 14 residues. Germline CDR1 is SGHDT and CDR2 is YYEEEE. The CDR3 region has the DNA TGTGCCAGCAGCTCGAGAGAGGTTGTATACGAGCAGTACTTC. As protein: CASSSREVVYEQYF. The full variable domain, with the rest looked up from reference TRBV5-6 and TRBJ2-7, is DAGVTQSPTHLIKTRGQQVTLRCSPKSGHDTVSWYQQALGQGPQFIFQYYEEEERQRGNFPDRFSGHQFPNYSSELNVNALLLGDSALYLCASSSREVVYEQYFGPGTRLTVT.

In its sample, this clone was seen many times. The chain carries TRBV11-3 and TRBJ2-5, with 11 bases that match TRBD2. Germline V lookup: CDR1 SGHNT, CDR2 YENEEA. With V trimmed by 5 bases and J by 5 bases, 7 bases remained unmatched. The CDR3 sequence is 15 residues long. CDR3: CASSNSGRAGETQYF. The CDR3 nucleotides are TGTGCCAGCAGCAATAGCGGGAGGGCCGGGGAGACCCAGTACTTC.

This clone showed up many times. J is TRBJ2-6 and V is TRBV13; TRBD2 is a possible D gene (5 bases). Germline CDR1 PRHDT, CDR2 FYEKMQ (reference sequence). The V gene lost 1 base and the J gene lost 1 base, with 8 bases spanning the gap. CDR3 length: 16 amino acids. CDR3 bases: TGTGCCAGCAGCTTAGCGTCGGGGTCTGGGGCCAACGTCCTGACTTTC. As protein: CASSLASGSGANVLTF.

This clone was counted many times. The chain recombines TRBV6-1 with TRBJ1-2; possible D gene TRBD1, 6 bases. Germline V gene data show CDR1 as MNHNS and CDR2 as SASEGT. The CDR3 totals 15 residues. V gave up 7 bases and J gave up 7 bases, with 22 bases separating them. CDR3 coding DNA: TGTGCCAGCATCAAAGGGGGGACACCCACCGGTGGCTACACCTTC. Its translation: CASIKGGTPTGGYTF.

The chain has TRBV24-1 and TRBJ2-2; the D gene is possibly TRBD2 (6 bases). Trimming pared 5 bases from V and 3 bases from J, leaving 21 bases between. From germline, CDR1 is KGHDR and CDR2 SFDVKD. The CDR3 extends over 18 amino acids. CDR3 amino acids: CATSVGSSVRAHTGELFF. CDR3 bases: TGTGCCACCAGTGTAGGGTCTAGCGTGAGGGCCCACACCGGGGAGCTGTTTTTT.

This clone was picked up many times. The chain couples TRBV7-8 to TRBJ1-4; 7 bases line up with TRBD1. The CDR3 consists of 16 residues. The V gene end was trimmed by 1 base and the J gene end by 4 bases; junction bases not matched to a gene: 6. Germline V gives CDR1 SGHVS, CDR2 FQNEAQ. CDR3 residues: CASSLGRDSVNEKLFF. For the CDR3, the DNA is TGTGCCAGCAGCTTAGGACGGGACAGTGTTAATGAAAAACTGTTTTTT.

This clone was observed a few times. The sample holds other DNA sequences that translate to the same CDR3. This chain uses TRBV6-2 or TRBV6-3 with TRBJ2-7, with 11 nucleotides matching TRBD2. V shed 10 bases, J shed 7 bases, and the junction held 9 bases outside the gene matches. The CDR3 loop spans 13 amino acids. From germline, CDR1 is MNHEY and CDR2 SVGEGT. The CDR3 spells CATQGLAVYEQYF. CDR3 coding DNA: TGTGCCACCCAGGGACTAGCGGTATATGAGCAGTACTTC.

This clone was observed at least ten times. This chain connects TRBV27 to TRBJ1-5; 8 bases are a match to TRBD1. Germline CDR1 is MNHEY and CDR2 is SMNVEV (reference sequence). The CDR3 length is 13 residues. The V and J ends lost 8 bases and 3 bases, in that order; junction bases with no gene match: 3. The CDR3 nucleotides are TGTGCCAGCGGACAGGGATTCAATCAGCCCCAGCATTTT. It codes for CASGQGFNQPQHF.

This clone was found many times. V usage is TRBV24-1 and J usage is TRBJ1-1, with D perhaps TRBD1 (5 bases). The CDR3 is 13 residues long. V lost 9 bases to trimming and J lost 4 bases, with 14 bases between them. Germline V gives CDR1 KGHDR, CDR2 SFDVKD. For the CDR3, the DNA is TGTGCCACCGGGCAGGGCAGAGGCACTGAAGCTTTCTTT. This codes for CATGQGRGTEAFF.

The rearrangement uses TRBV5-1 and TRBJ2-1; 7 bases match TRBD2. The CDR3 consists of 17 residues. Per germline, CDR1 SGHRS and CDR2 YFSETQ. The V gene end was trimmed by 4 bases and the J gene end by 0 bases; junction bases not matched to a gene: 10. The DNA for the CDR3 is TGCGCCAGCAGCCTCGCCCGGGGGGAGCCCTCCTACAATGAGCAGTTCTTC. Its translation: CASSLARGEPSYNEQFF.

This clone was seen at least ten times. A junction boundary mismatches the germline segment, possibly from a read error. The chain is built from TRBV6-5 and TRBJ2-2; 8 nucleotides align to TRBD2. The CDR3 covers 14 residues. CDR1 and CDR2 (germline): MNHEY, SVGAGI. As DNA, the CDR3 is TGTGCCAGCGGTTATCGGGGGGGAACCGGGGAGCTGTTTTTT. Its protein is CASGYRGGTGELFF.

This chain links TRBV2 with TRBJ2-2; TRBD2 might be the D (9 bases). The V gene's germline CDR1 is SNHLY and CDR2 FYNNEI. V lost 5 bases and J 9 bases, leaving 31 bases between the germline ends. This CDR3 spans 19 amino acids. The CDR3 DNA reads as TGTGCCAGCAGTCAAATGTCAGGGGGCAGCGGGGGGAGGGCCCGGGAGCTGTTTTTT. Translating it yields CASSQMSGGSGGRARELFF.

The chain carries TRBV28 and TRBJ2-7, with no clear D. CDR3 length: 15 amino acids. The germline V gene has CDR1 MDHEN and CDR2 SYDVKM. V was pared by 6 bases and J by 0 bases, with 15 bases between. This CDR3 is CASSPLYMGSYEQYF. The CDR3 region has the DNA TGTGCCAGCAGCCCCCTATACATGGGCTCCTACGAGCAGTACTTC.

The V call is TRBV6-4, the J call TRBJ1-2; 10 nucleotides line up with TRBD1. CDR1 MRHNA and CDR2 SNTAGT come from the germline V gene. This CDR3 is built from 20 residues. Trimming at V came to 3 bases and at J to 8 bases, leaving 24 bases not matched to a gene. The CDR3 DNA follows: TGTGCCAGCAGTGAACTCGTGCGTGGGACAGGGGAATTCTTAGGGATGGGCTACACCTTC. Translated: CASSELVRGTGEFLGMGYTF.

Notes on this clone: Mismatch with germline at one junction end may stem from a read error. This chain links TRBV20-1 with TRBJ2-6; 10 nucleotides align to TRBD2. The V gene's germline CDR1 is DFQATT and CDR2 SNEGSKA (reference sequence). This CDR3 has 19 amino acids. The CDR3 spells CSARGPRLAGSSVANVLTF. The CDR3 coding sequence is TGCAGTGCTAGAGGCCCGCGACTAGCGGGTTCCTCTGTGGCCAACGTCCTGACTTTC.

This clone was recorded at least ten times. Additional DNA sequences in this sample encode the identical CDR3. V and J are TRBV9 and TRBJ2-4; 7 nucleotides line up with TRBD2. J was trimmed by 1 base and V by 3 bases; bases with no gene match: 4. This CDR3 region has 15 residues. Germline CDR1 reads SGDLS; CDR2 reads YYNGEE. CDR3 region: CASSEGGFAKNIQYF. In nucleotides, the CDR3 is TGTGCCAGCAGCGAGGGAGGGTTTGCCAAAAACATTCAGTACTTC.

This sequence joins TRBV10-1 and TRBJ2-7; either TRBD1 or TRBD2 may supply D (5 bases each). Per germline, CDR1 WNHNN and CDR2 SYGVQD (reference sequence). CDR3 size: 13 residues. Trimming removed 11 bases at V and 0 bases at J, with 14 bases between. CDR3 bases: TGCGCCGGTCCGGGACCGTGCTCCTACGAGCAGTACTTC. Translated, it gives CAGPGPCSYEQYF.

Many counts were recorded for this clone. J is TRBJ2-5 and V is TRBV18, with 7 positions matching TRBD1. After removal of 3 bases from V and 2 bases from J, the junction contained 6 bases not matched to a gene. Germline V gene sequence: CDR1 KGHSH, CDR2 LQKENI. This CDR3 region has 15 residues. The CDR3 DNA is TGTGCCAGCTCACCGGGACAGAGGACACAAGAGACCCAGTACTTC. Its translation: CASSPGQRTQETQYF.

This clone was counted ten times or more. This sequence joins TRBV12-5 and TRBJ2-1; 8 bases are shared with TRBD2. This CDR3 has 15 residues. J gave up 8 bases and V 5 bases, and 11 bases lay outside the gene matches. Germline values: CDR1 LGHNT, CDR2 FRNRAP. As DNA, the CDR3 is TGTGCTAGTGGTCCTGGGACTAGATTAGGCGATGAGCAGTTCTTC. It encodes CASGPGTRLGDEQFF.